The source of this TCR beta chain is a study of blood T cell repertoires in COVID-19. Study overall: There were acute and convalescent COVID-19 samples, and they came from the United States, Italy and Spain. In each case, the material was cDNA or gDNA derived from T cells, B-cell-depleted T cells, or PBMCs.

As processed by the authors: From reference gene primer amplification, estimates of nucleated cell counts were derived. The assay was immunoSEQ multiplex PCR, and TCRdb's table has in-frame clones only and misses some. That table supplies the V and J calls and clone size; D and trimming were determined from the DNA. The sample consists of almost 55,000 clones, 80% to 90% of them appearing once. This CDR3 spans 13 amino acids. Germline CDR1 SGHRS, CDR2 YFSETQ. The V gene lost 4 bases and the J gene lost 2 bases, with 10 bases spanning the gap. This chain connects TRBV5-1 to TRBJ2-7; possibly TRBD1 for D (5 bases). The clonotype originates from a human donor in a cohort sampled during active COVID-19. Material for sequencing was peripheral blood. The CDR3 sequence: CASSPRQTYEQYF. The CDR3 nucleotides are TGCGCCAGCAGCCCCCGACAGACCTACGAGCAGTACTTC. Looking up the rest from reference TRBV5-1 and TRBJ2-7 gives the full variable domain: KAGVTQTPRYLIKTRGQQVTLSCSPISGHRSVSWYQQTPGQGLQFLFEYFSETQRNKGNFPGRFSGRQFSNSRSEMNVSTLELGDSALYLCASSPRQTYEQYFGPGTRLTVT.